This T cell receptor beta chain stems from a study of identical twins. This CDR3 has 15 amino acids. Germline V gives CDR1 SGHVS, CDR2 FNYEAQ. Trimming took 1 base from V and 6 from J, leaving 14 bases between them. Whole-study findings and limits: Rather than following the same donors, the conclusions depended on cross-sectional statistical analysis. Part of the zero-insertion signal could reflect confounding by invariant MAIT and iNKT cells.

TCRdb re-analysed the 5' RACE reads in MiXCR, keeping a single row per CDR3 protein. The sample gives 570,000 or so distinct CDR3 sequences, 9.6% of which show up once; 2.5% to 3.5% is in the top ten. At least ten counts were recorded for this clonotype. What it recognizes is unknown. These data also formed part of another study, on yellow fever vaccine responses in identical twins.

This TCR came from a young woman in good health. The chain employs TRBV7-6 and TRBJ2-3, with a tentative D call TRBD1 (5 bases). Sequenced sample: PBMCs. The CDR3 spells CASSLEGSAGDTQYF. CDR3 sequence (DNA): TGTGCCAGCAGCTTAGAGGGGTCAGCAGGGGATACGCAGTATTTT.